The next 29 T cell receptor beta chains were all read from a single sample in a study of regulatory T cells in long-lasting Graves disease. Building the TCR beta libraries relied on iRepertoire HTBI primers, and CDR3 regions underwent Arm-PCR. TCRdb re-called the multiplex PCR reads with MiXCR, one entry per CDR3 protein. This table has 530,000 or so distinct CDR3 sequences, 15% to 20% appearing once. Time point specified: newly diagnosed GD, antithyroid drugs for less than 3 months. PBMCs provided the RNA from which the TCR library was made. The same data also went into a second study, on T cells in Graves' hyperthyroidism and ophthalmopathy.

The sequenced sample was peripheral blood mononuclear cells (PBMCs), obtained at new diagnosis, from a patient treated with antithyroid drugs. These receptors came from a man in his late teens or twenties with Graves disease.

This clonotype occurred many times. The gene calls are TRBV20-1 and TRBJ2-1, with TRBD2 matching over 8 bases. Losses at the gene ends were 0 bases for V and 8 bases for J; bases not matched to a gene: 3. Per germline, CDR1 DFQATT and CDR2 SNEGSKA (reference sequence). The CDR3 loop spans 13 amino acids. The CDR3 DNA sequence: TGCAGTGCTAGAGAACTAGCGGAGGATGAGCAGTTCTTC. It yields the protein CSARELAEDEQFF.

The genes are TRBV9 and TRBJ2-1, with TRBD2 matching over 8 bases. CDR1 is SGDLS, CDR2 YYNGEE, per germline. V shed 3 bases and J 7 bases; nucleotides not matched to a gene: 9. The CDR3 has 15 amino acids. The CDR3 protein is CASSETSGSLNEQFF. DNA for the CDR3: TGTGCCAGCAGCGAGACGAGCGGGAGCTTGAATGAGCAGTTCTTC.

This clonotype was seen at least ten times. V usage is TRBV9 and J usage is TRBJ2-5; weak D call: TRBD2 (7 bases). V was trimmed by 3 bases and J by 1 base, leaving 10 bases between them. There are 14 residues in the CDR3. Germline V gene lookup returns CDR1 SGDLS and CDR2 YYNGEE. The CDR3 DNA is TGTGCCAGCAGCGGGGGGGGGCCCCAAGAGACCCAGTACTTC. Its protein product is CASSGGGPQETQYF.

CDR3: CAIGQNDEQYF. DNA of the CDR3: TGTGCCATTGGACAAAACGACGAGCAGTACTTC. The chain has TRBV10-3 and TRBJ2-7; D is possibly TRBD1 (5 bases). V lost 9 bases and J 5 bases, leaving 11 bases between the germline ends. CDR3 length: 11 amino acids. CDR1 ENHRY and CDR2 SYGVKD come from the germline V gene.

The chain couples TRBV12-3 or TRBV12-4 to TRBJ2-1, with 7 bases fitting TRBD2. This CDR3 comprises 17 residues. With 4 bases clipped from V and 2 bases from J, the junction kept 11 bases outside the gene matches. As DNA, the CDR3 is TGTGCCAGCAGTTCGGGTGGGGCGGGGGATGCCTACAATGAGCAGTTCTTC. It yields the protein CASSSGGAGDAYNEQFF.

This clonotype appeared many times. The V and J genes are TRBV20-1 and TRBJ2-3; 11 nucleotides match TRBD2. V was clipped by 3 bases and J by 6 bases; unmatched bases: 11. CDR3 size: 16 residues. Germline loops: CDR1 DFQATT, CDR2 SNEGSKA (reference sequence). The CDR3 loop is CSASPSGRPTWDTQYF. The CDR3 DNA follows: TGCAGTGCTAGCCCTAGCGGGAGGCCTACATGGGATACGCAGTATTTT.

This clonotype was picked up many times. The chain links TRBV11-2 to TRBJ1-1; D is undetermined. Per the germline V gene, CDR1 is SGHAT and CDR2 is FQNNGV. Between the trimmed V and J ends, which lost 6 bases and 5 bases, there was a span of 7 bases. CDR3 size: 11 residues. In DNA form, the CDR3 reads TGTGCCAGCAGTTTGAGGACTGAAGCTTTCTTT. This sequence encodes CASSLRTEAFF.

This clonotype has just a few counts. The genes are TRBV20-1 and TRBJ2-4; 14 nucleotides agree with TRBD2. Trimming took 5 bases from V and 0 from J; bases not matched to a gene: 6. Germline CDR1 DFQATT, CDR2 SNEGSKA (reference sequence). This CDR3 has 17 residues. The CDR3 DNA is TGCAGTGCTCAACCCGGGACTAGCGGGAGAGCCAAAAACATTCAGTACTTC. Translation: CSAQPGTSGRAKNIQYF.

This clonotype has at least ten counts. CDR3 sequence (DNA): TGTGCCAGCAGTTTAGGGAGGGGGCTCACTGAAGCTTTCTTT. Translation gives CASSLGRGLTEAFF. The chain joins TRBV12-3 or TRBV12-4 to TRBJ1-1; 7 bases are shared with TRBD1. Germline trimming cut 1 base from V and 4 bases from J; bases unmatched to any gene: 3. CDR3 size: 14 residues.

This clonotype was seen a few times. The chain joins TRBV19 to TRBJ2-1; 9 bases are shared with TRBD2. Per germline, CDR1 LNHDA and CDR2 SQIVND (reference sequence). The CDR3 has 16 residues. Trimming removed 4 bases from V and 4 bases from J; junction bases left unmatched: 8. CDR3 coding DNA: TGTGCCAGTAGTACCGATAGCGGGAGCCCTTACAATGAGCAGTTCTTC. The encoded protein is CASSTDSGSPYNEQFF.

The CDR3 DNA sequence: TGTGCCAGCAGCGTTGCGGGAGGGAAGGCCGGGGAGCTGTTTTTT. Residues: CASSVAGGKAGELFF. The chain links TRBV9 to TRBJ2-2, with 9 bases lining up with TRBD2. V was pared by 2 bases and J by 6 bases, with 5 bases of the junction left unmatched. This CDR3 comprises 15 residues. Germline CDR1 and CDR2: SGDLS and YYNGEE.

This clonotype was detected many times. This rearrangement joins TRBV28 to TRBJ1-2; D is unclear. CDR1 is MDHEN, CDR2 SYDVKM, per germline. This CDR3 is built from 13 residues. V was trimmed by 6 bases and J by 2 bases, leaving 10 bases between them. The CDR3 bases are TGTGCCAGCAGCTTGGTCGAAAACTATGGCTACACCTTC. Encoded protein: CASSLVENYGYTF.

This clonotype has ten or more counts. The gene calls are TRBV28 and TRBJ2-2; no reliable D call. This CDR3 has 11 amino acids. V was trimmed by 4 bases and J by 8 bases, leaving 5 bases between them. Germline-derived CDR1 and CDR2 are MDHEN and SYDVKM. In DNA, the CDR3 is TGTGCCAGCAGTTGGTCTGGGGAGCTGTTTTTT. It encodes CASSWSGELFF.

This clonotype was seen a few times. The chain is built from TRBV19 and TRBJ1-2, with 9 bases identical to TRBD1. Trimming took 11 bases from V and 5 from J; bases not matched to a gene: 3. Per germline, CDR1 LNHDA and CDR2 SQIVND (reference sequence). The CDR3 has 11 amino acids. CDR3 loop: CAGGTGYGYTF. The DNA of the CDR3 is TGTGCCGGGGGGACAGGGTATGGCTACACCTTC.

This clonotype was observed a handful of times. CDR3 sequence (DNA): TGTGCCGGCACAAAGGGACAGGGGTCCGACAATGAGCAGTTCTTC. Protein product: CAGTKGQGSDNEQFF. V gene TRBV28 combines with J gene TRBJ2-1; 10 positions match TRBD1. Germline trimming cut 11 bases from V and 5 bases from J; bases unmatched to any gene: 12. Germline V gene sequence: CDR1 MDHEN, CDR2 SYDVKM. The CDR3 is 15 residues long.

The rearrangement joins TRBV5-1 to TRBJ1-6; D unclear. The CDR3 contains 16 residues. Trimming removed 3 bases at V and 9 bases at J, with 19 bases between. CDR1 and CDR2 from the germline V gene are SGHRS and YFSETQ. The CDR3 sequence: CASSWAGGQYGSPLHF. The CDR3 bases are TGCGCCAGCAGCTGGGCCGGAGGGCAGTACGGTTCACCCCTCCACTTT.

The CDR3: CASSQDWGGGSQPQHF. The CDR3 nucleotides read TGTGCCAGCAGCCAAGACTGGGGGGGGGGGAGTCAGCCCCAGCATTTT. This chain joins TRBV3-1 and TRBJ1-5; the D gene is possibly TRBD1 (5 bases). Deletions cut 0 bases from V and 6 bases from J, with 15 bases between. CDR3 length equals 16 residues. Germline V gene data show CDR1 as LGHDT and CDR2 as YNNKEL (reference sequence).

This sequence joins TRBV19 and TRBJ2-7; 7 bases fit TRBD2. The CDR3 has 13 amino acids. CDR1 LNHDA and CDR2 SQIVND come from the germline V gene (reference sequence). The V segment lost 9 bases and the J segment 6 bases; nucleotides outside the gene matches: 11. Here the CDR3 reads CASSIREALEQYF. The CDR3 DNA is TGTGCCAGCTCTATACGGGAGGCCCTCGAGCAGTACTTC. Based on the CDR3 plus reference TRBV19 and TRBJ2-7, the full variable domain is DGGITQSPKYLFRKEGQNVTLSCEQNLNHDAMYWYRQDPGQGLRLIYYSQIVNDFQKGDIAEGYSVSREKKESFPLTVTSAQKNPTAFYLCASSIREALEQYFGPGTRLTVT.

The table lists this clonotype with many counts. The chain employs TRBV11-2 and TRBJ1-2; 11 bases agree with TRBD1. V lost 8 bases and J lost 6; bases outside the gene matches: 11. The CDR3 sequence is 15 residues long. From germline, CDR1 is SGHAT and CDR2 FQNNGV. The CDR3, as DNA: TGTGCCAGCCGGACGCCGGGACAGGGGGTAAATGGCTACACCTTC. This codes for CASRTPGQGVNGYTF.

Points on this clonotype: The CDR3 does not close with the conserved phenylalanine or tryptophan, likely indicating a read error. The rearrangement links TRBV6-2 or TRBV6-3 to TRBJ2-6; D possibly uses TRBD1 or TRBD2 (5 bases each). This CDR3 spans 14 amino acids. CDR1 and CDR2 (germline): MNHEY, SVGEGT. Trimming shortened V by 5 bases and J by 4 bases, and 9 bases separated the two germline ends. The CDR3 here is CASSDWGGANVLTS. The CDR3 region has the DNA TGTGCCAGCAGTGATTGGGGGGGGGCCAACGTCCTGACTTCC.

The chain has TRBV28 and TRBJ2-5, with 13 positions matching TRBD2. The CDR3 runs to 14 residues. Trimming at V came to 7 bases and at J to 5 bases, leaving 4 bases not matched to a gene. CDR1 and CDR2 from the germline V gene are MDHEN and SYDVKM. In DNA form, the CDR3 reads TGTGCCAGCATTCGGACTAGCGGGAGTGAGACCCAGTACTTC. As protein: CASIRTSGSETQYF.

This clonotype was picked up many times. The V call is TRBV29-1, the J call TRBJ2-7; D may be TRBD1 (7 bases). With 1 base removed from V and 2 bases from J, the gap between germline ends came to 12 bases. The germline V gene encodes CDR1 SQVTM and CDR2 ANQGSEA. There are 14 residues in the CDR3. This chain's CDR3 is CSVEGPGGPYEQYF. In nucleotides, the CDR3 is TGCAGCGTTGAAGGGCCAGGGGGGCCCTACGAGCAGTACTTC.

The sample holds many counts of this clonotype. At one end, the junction sequence differs from germline, possibly due to a read error. The V and J genes are TRBV7-7 and TRBJ1-1; D uncertain. Germline values: CDR1 SSHAT, CDR2 FNYEAQ (reference sequence). The CDR3 spans 13 residues. CDR3 bases: TGTGCTAGCAGCTCCCAGGCGAACACTGAAGCTTTCTTT. Its protein product is CASSSQANTEAFF.

Concerning this clonotype itself: This may be a read error, as it is one base from a much larger clone. The CDR3 end shows no conserved phenylalanine or tryptophan, and so a read error is likely. The CDR3 protein is CAWADRTRGYSNQPQHS. The CDR3 DNA follows: TGTGCCTGGGCGGACAGGACGAGAGGATATAGCAATCAGCCCCAGCATTCT. The chain combines TRBV30 with TRBJ1-5; 7 bases are shared with TRBD1. This CDR3 contains 17 residues. V trimming: 5 bases; J trimming: 0 bases; junction bases outside the gene matches: 13. CDR1 and CDR2 (germline): GTSNPN, SVGIG (reference sequence).

This clonotype was counted a few times. The chain has TRBV7-9 and TRBJ2-7; 9 positions agree with TRBD2. Per the germline V gene, CDR1 is SEHNR and CDR2 is FQNEAQ (reference sequence). This CDR3 region has 19 residues. V was pared by 5 bases and J by 4 bases, with 21 bases of the junction left unmatched. In nucleotides, the CDR3 is TGTGCCAGCAGCCCTAGTATCGGGCTAGCGGGGCCCTCGAGTTACGAGCAGTACTTC. Its translation is CASSPSIGLAGPSSYEQYF.

This clonotype came up a few times. The V call is TRBV27, the J call TRBJ2-2; TRBD1 is a possible D gene (5 bases). The V gene's germline CDR1 is MNHEY and CDR2 SMNVEV (reference sequence). CDR3 length: 13 residues. V lost 0 bases and J 6 bases, leaving 5 bases between the germline ends. The CDR3 bases are TGTGCCAGCAGTTTATCAGGGGCCGGGGAGCTGTTTTTT. Translated, it gives CASSLSGAGELFF.

This chain uses TRBV27 with TRBJ2-4; no clear D gene. The CDR3 is made up of 14 amino acids. V was shortened by 6 bases and J by 5 bases, with 14 bases between the two germline ends. CDR1 MNHEY and CDR2 SMNVEV come from the germline V gene (reference sequence). The CDR3 sequence is CASSSQSSQNIQYF. The CDR3 region has the DNA TGTGCCAGCAGCTCGCAGTCGTCCCAAAACATTCAGTACTTC.

This clonotype was counted only a few times. V gene TRBV6-1 combines with J gene TRBJ2-7; TRBD1 matches at 11 bases. CDR1 MNHNS and CDR2 SASEGT come from the germline V gene. The V and J ends lost 5 bases and 3 bases, in that order; junction bases with no gene match: 12. The CDR3 extends over 17 amino acids. DNA for the CDR3: TGTGCCAGCAGTCTACTCGTAACCGGGACAGGGGGCTACGAGCAGTACTTC. Translating it yields CASSLLVTGTGGYEQYF.

Note on this clonotype: A much larger clone sits a single nucleotide away, making a read error possible. The chain links TRBV30 to TRBJ2-7; possibly TRBD2 for D (5 bases). V lost 4 bases, J lost 4 bases, and 11 bases lay in between. Germline V gene lookup returns CDR1 GTSNPN and CDR2 SVGIG (reference sequence). There are 12 residues in the CDR3. CDR3 amino acids: CAWIVGGYEQYF. For the CDR3, the DNA is TGTGCCTGGATTGTTGGAGGATACGAGCAGTACTTC.